This TCR beta chain was captured in a study of blood T cells in healthy people across ages. Each donor had approximately 10 milliliters of peripheral blood drawn. This clonotype was found a few times. Its specificity is not known. PCR was performed a second time for 7 to 11 cycles using a sample-barcoded 5' primer and a J-beta primer mix. Every sample gave at least 2.5 million paired-end reads containing CDR3. Via MiXCR, TCRdb re-called the 5' RACE reads, giving one row per CDR3 protein. The profile shows about 580,000 distinct CDR3 sequences, roughly 48% of them singletons. Germline V gene sequence: CDR1 LGHNA, CDR2 YNFKEQ. Trimming cost V 0 bases and J 1 base, with 13 bases left between them. CDR3 length: 16 amino acids. Study-wide findings and caveats: Older age went with lower TCR beta diversity per million T cells, in a roughly linear way.

The chain couples TRBV4-2 to TRBJ2-7; the D call may be TRBD1 or TRBD2 (5 bases each). The sequenced material came from blood. This TCR was recovered from a man at least 80 years old in good health. The CDR3 is CASSQDMLGPSYEQYF. For the CDR3, the DNA is TGTGCCAGCAGCCAAGATATGTTGGGACCTTCCTACGAGCAGTACTTC.